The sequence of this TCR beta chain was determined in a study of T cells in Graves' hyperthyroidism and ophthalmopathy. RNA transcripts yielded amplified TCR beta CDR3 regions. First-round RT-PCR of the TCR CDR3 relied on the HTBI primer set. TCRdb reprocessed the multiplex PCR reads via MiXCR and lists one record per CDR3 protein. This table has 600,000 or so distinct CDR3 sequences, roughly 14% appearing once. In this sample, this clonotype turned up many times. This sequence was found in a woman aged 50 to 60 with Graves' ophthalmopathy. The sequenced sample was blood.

Written as DNA, the CDR3 is TGTGCCAGCAGCTTAGTGGGGAGACTAGCGGGAGAACCCGGGGCAGATACGCAGTATTTT. It translates to CASSLVGRLAGEPGADTQYF. V is TRBV7-8 and J is TRBJ2-3; 12 bases fit TRBD2. In germline, CDR1 is SGHVS, CDR2 FQNEAQ. The CDR3 contains 20 residues. V gave up 1 base and J gave up 4 bases; unmatched junction bases: 15.